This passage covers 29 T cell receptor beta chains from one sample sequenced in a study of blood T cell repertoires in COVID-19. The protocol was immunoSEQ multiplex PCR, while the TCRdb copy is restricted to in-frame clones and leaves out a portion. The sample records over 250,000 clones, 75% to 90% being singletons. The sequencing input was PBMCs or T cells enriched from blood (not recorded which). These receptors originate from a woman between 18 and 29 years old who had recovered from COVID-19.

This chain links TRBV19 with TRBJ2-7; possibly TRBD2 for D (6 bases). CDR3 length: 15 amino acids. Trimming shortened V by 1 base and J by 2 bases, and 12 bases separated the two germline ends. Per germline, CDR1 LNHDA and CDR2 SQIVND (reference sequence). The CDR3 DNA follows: TGTGCCAGTAGTATAGGCGGAGGGCCCACCTACGAGCAGTACTTC. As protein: CASSIGGGPTYEQYF.

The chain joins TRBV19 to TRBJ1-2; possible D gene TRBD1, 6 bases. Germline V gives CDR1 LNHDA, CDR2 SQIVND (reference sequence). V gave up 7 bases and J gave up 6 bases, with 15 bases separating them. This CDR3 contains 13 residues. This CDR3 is CASKYRVKDGYTF. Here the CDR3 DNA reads TGTGCCAGTAAATACAGGGTGAAAGATGGCTACACCTTC. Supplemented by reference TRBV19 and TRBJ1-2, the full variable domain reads DGGITQSPKYLFRKEGQNVTLSCEQNLNHDAMYWYRQDPGQGLRLIYYSQIVNDFQKGDIAEGYSVSREKKESFPLTVTSAQKNPTAFYLCASKYRVKDGYTFGSGTRLTVV.

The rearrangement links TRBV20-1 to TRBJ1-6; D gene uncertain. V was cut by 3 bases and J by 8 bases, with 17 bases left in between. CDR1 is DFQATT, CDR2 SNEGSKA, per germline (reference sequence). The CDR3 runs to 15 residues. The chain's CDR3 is CSASTRLGVDSPLHF. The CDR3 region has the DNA TGCAGTGCTAGTACCCGGCTCGGGGTCGATTCACCCCTCCACTTT.

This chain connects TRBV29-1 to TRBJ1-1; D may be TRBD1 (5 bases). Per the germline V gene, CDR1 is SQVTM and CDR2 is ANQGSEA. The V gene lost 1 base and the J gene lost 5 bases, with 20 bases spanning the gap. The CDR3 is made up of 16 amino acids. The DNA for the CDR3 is TGCAGCGTTGAAGGGTTTGGCGGGGGACCAGGGACTGAAGCTTTCTTT. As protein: CSVEGFGGGPGTEAFF.

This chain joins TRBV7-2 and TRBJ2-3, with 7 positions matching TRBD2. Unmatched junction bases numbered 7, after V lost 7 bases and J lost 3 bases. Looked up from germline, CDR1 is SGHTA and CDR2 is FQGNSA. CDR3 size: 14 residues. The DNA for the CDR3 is TGTGCCAGCAAGATATTACTAGCGACAGATACGCAGTATTTT. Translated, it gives CASKILLATDTQYF.

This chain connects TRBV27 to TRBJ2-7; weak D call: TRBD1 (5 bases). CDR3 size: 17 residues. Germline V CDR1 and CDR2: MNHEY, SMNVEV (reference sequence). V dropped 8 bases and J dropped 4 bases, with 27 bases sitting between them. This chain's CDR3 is CASSRLFGQGVPYEQYF. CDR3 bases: TGTGCCAGCTCAAGGTTATTCGGACAAGGGGTGCCGTACGAGCAGTACTTC.

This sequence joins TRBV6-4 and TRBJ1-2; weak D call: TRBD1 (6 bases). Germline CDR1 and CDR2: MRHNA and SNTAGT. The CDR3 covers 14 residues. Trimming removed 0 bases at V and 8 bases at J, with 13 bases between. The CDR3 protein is CASSDSAGAGGYTF. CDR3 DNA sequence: TGTGCCAGCAGTGACTCTGCAGGGGCTGGGGGCTACACCTTC.

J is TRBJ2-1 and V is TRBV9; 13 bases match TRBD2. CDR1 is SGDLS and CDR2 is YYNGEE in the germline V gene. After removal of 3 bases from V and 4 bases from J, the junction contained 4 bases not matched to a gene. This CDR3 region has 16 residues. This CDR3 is CASSAGLAGIYNEQFF. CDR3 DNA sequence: TGTGCCAGCAGCGCGGGACTAGCGGGAATATACAATGAGCAGTTCTTC. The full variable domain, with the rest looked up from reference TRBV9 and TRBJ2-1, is DSGVTQTPKHLITATGQRVTLRCSPRSGDLSVYWYQQSLDQGLQFLIQYYNGEERAKGNILERFSAQQFPDLHSELNLSSLELGDSALYFCASSAGLAGIYNEQFFGPGTRLTVL.

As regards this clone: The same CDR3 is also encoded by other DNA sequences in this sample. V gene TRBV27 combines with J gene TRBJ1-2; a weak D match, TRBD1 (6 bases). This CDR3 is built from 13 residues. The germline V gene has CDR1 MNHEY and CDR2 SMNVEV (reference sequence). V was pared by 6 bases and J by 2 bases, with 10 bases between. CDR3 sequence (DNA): TGTGCCAGCAGGGGGCAGGGGAACTATGGCTACACCTTC. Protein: CASRGQGNYGYTF.

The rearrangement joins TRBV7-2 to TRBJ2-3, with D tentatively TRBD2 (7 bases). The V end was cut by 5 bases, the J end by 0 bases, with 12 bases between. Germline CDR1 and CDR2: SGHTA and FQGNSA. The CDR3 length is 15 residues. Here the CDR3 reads CASSLGGPSTDTQYF. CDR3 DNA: TGTGCCAGCAGCCTCGGGGGGCCTAGCACAGATACGCAGTATTTT. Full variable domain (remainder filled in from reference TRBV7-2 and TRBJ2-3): GAGVSQSPSNKVTEKGKDVELRCDPISGHTALYWYRQSLGQGLEFLIYFQGNSAPDKSGLPSDRFSAERTGGSVSTLTIQRTQQEDSAVYLCASSLGGPSTDTQYFGPGTRLTVL.

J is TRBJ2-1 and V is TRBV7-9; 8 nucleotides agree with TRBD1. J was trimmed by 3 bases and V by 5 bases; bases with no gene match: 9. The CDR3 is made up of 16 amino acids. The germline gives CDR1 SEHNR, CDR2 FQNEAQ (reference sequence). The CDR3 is CASSPVGQANYNEQFF. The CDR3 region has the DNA TGTGCCAGCAGCCCTGTGGGACAGGCAAACTACAATGAGCAGTTCTTC. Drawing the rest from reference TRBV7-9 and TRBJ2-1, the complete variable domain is DTGVSQNPRHKITKRGQNVTFRCDPISEHNRLYWYRQTLGQGPEFLTYFQNEAQLEKSRLLSDRFSAERPKGSFSTLEIQRTEQGDSAMYLCASSPVGQANYNEQFFGPGTRLTVL.

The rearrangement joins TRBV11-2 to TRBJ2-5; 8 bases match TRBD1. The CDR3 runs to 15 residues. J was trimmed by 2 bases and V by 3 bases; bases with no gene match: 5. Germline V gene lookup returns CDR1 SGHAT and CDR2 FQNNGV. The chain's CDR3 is CASSLAGTGQETQYF. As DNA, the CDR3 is TGTGCCAGCAGCTTGGCCGGGACAGGACAAGAGACCCAGTACTTC.

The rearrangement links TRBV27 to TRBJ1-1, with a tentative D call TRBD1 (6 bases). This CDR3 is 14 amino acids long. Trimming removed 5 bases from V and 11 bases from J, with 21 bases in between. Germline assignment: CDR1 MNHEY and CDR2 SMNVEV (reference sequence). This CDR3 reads CASSTGRYRDGAFF. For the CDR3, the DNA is TGTGCCAGCAGTACGGGAAGGTACAGGGACGGCGCTTTCTTT.

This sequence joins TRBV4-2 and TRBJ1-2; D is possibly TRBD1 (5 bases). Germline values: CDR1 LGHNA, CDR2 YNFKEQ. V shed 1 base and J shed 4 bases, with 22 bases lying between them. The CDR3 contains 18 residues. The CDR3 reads CASSQATSGRGGTYGYTF. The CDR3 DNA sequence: TGTGCCAGCAGCCAAGCTACCTCGGGTCGGGGGGGGACCTATGGCTACACCTTC.

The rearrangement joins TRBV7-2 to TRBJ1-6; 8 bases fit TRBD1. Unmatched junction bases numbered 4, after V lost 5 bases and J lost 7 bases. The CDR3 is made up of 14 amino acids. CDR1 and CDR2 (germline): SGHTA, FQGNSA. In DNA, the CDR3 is TGTGCCAGCAGCGCGACAGGGGCAAATTCACCCCTCCACTTT. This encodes CASSATGANSPLHF.

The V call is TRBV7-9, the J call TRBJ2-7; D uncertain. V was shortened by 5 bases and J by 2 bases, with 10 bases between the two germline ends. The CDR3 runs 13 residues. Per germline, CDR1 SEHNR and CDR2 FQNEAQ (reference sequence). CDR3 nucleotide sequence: TGTGCCAGCAGCCCCCCTGGCACCTACGAGCAGTACTTC. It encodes CASSPPGTYEQYF.

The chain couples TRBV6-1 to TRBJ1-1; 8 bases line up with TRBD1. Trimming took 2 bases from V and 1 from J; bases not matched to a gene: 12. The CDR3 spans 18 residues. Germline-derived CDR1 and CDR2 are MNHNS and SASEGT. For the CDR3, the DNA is TGTGCCAGCAGTGAAAGTCTTCTGGGCAGGGGGCAGAACACTGAAGCTTTCTTT. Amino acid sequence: CASSESLLGRGQNTEAFF.

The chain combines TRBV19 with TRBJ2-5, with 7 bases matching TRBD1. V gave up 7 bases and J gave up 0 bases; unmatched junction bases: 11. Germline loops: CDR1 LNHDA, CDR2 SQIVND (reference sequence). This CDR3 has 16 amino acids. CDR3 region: CASTSTSRGNQETQYF. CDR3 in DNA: TGTGCCAGTACCTCCACCTCCAGGGGGAACCAAGAGACCCAGTACTTC.

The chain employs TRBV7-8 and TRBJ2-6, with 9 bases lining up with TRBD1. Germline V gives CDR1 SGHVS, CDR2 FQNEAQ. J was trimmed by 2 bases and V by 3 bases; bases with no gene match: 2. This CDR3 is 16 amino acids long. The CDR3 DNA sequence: TGTGCCAGCAGCTTGACAGGGGGTGCTGGGGCCAACGTCCTGACTTTC. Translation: CASSLTGGAGANVLTF.

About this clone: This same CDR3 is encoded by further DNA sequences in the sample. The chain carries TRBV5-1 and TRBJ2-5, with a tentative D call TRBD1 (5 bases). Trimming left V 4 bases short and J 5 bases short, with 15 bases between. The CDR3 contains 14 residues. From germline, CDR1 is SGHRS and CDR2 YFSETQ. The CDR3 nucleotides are TGCGCCAGCAGCCCTCAAGGGGTCGGGGAGACCCAGTACTTC. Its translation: CASSPQGVGETQYF.

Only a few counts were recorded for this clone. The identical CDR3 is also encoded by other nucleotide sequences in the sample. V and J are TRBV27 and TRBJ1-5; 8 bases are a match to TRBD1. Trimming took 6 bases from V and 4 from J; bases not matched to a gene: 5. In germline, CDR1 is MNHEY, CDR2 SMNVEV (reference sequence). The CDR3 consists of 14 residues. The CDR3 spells CASSLTGGNQPQHF. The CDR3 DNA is TGTGCCAGCAGCCTTACAGGGGGGAATCAGCCCCAGCATTTT.

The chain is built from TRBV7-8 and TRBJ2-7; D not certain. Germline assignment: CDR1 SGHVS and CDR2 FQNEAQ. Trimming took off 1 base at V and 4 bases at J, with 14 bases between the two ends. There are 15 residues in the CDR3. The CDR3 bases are TGTGCCAGCAGCTTAGATAGCAGACTCCCTTACGAGCAGTACTTC. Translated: CASSLDSRLPYEQYF.

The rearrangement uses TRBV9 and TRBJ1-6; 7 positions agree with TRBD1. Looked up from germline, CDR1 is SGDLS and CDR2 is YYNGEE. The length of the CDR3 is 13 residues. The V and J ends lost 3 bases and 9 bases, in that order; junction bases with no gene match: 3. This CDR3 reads CASSADRVSPLHF. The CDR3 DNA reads TGTGCCAGCAGCGCAGACAGGGTTTCACCCCTCCACTTT.

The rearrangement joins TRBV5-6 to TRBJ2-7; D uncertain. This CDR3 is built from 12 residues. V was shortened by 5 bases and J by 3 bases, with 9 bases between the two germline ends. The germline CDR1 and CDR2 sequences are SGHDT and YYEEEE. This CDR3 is CASSMSYYEQYF. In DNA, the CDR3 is TGTGCCAGCAGTATGTCCTACTACGAGCAGTACTTC.

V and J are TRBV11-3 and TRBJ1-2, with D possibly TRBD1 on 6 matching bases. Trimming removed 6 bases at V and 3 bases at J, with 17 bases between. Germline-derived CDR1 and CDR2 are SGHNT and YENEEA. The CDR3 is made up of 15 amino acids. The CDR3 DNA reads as TGTGCCAGCAGACAATCTTGGAGACAGGACTATGGCTACACCTTC. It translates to CASRQSWRQDYGYTF.

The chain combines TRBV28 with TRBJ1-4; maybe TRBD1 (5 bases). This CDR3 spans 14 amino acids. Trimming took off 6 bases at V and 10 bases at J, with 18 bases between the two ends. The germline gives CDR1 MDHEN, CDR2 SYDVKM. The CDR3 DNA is TGTGCCAGCAGGAATTCTGGGGGAGGTAGAAAACTGTTTTTT. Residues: CASRNSGGGRKLFF. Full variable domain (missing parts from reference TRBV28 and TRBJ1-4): DVKVTQSSRYLVKRTGEKVFLECVQDMDHENMFWYRQDPGLGLRLIYFSYDVKMKEKGDIPEGYSVSREKKERFSLILESASTNQTSMYLCASRNSGGGRKLFFGSGTQLSVL.

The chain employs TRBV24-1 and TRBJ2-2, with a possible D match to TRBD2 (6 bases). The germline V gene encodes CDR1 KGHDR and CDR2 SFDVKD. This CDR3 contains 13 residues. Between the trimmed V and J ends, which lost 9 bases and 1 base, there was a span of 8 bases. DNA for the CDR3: TGTGCCACCGGGACTCAGAACACCGGGGAGCTGTTTTTT. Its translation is CATGTQNTGELFF.

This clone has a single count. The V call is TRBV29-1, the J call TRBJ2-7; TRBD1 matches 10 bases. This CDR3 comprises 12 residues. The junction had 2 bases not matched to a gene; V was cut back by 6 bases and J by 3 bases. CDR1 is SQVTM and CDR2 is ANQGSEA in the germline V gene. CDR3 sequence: CSVWTGGYEQYF. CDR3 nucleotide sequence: TGCAGCGTATGGACAGGGGGCTACGAGCAGTACTTC.

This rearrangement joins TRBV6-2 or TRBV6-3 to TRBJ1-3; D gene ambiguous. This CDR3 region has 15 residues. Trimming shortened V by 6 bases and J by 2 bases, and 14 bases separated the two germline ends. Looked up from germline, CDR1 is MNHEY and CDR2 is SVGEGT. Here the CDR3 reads CASSPGVGPGNTIYF. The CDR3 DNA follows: TGTGCCAGCAGCCCCGGGGTAGGGCCTGGAAACACCATATATTTT.